The clone carrying this T cell receptor beta chain was counted between two and nine times. A Seattle source enrolled patients during active infection and followed them longitudinally. The data were produced by immunoSEQ multiplex PCR, yet TCRdb's version contains in-frame clones alone and is incomplete. Here the sample spans 150,000 to 200,000 clones, 75% to 90% being singletons. The data are from a study of blood T cell repertoires in COVID-19. About the study: PBMCs, B-cell-depleted T cells, or T cells were the source of the cDNA or gDNA that made up the material.

This CDR3 is built from 14 residues. The germline CDR1 and CDR2 sequences are LGHDT and YNNKEL (reference sequence). Trimming removed 4 bases from V and 16 bases from J, with 23 bases in between. The sequenced sample was peripheral blood. The rearrangement uses TRBV3-1 (or the pseudogene TRBV3-2) and TRBJ2-1, with a tentative D call TRBD1 (6 bases). The sequence was collected from a woman aged 70-85 years with COVID-19, enrolled during active disease. CDR3 protein: CASSPILLQGVIFF. The CDR3 DNA reads TGTGCCAGCAGCCCTATTCTCTTACAGGGAGTGATATTCTTC.